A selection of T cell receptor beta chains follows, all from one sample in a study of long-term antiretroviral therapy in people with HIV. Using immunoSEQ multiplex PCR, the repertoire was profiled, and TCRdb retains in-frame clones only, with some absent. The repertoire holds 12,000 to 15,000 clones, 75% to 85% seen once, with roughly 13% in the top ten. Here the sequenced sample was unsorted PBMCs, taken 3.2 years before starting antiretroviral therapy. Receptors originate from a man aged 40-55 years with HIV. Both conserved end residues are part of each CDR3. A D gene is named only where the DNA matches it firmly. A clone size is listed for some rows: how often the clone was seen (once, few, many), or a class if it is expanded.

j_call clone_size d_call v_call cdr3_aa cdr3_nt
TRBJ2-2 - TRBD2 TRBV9 CASSEPGLAGGPVTGELFF TGTGCCAGCAGCGAACCGGGACTAGCGGGGGGGCCGGTAACCGGGGAGCTGTTTTTT
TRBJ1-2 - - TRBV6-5 CASSSLLSVFNYGYTF TGTGCCAGCAGTTCCCTGTTGTCGGTATTTAACTATGGCTACACCTTC
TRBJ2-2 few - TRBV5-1 CASSVNTGELFF TGCGCCAGCAGCGTTAACACCGGGGAGCTGTTTTTT
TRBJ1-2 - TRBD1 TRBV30 CAWSPGQGTTGYTF TGTGCCTGGAGCCCGGGACAGGGGACAACCGGCTACACCTTC
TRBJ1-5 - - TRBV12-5 CASGLVTDSNQPQHF TGTGCTAGTGGTTTGGTCACAGATAGCAATCAGCCCCAGCATTTT
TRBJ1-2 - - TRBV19 CASRRVSANYGYTF TGTGCCAGTAGGCGGGTGTCGGCTAACTATGGCTACACCTTC
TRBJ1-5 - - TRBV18 CASTSAENQPQHF TGTGCCAGCACTTCTGCAGAAAATCAGCCCCAGCATTTT
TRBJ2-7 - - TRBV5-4 CASSFGTSYEQYF TGTGCCAGCAGCTTTGGGACCTCCTACGAGCAGTACTTC
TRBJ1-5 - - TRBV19 CASNRGNQPQHF TGTGCCAGTAACAGGGGCAATCAGCCCCAGCATTTT
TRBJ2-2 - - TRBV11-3 CASSLNQADTGELFF TGTGCCAGCAGCTTGAACCAGGCAGACACCGGGGAGCTGTTTTTT
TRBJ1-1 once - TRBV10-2 CASSEIGLFHTEAFF TGCGCCAGCAGTGAGATAGGACTTTTCCACACTGAAGCTTTCTTT
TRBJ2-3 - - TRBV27 CASRPQRASTDTQYF TGTGCCAGCAGGCCACAGCGGGCTAGCACAGATACGCAGTATTTT
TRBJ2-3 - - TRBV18 CASSPRPQDSTDTQYF TGTGCCAGCTCACCACGGCCCCAGGACAGCACAGATACGCAGTATTTT
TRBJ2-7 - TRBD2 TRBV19 CASSIAGGSYEQYF TGTGCCAGTAGTATAGCGGGGGGCTCCTACGAGCAGTACTTC
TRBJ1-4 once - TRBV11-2 CASSKTIATNEKLFF TGTGCCAGCAGCAAAACCATAGCAACTAATGAAAAACTGTTTTTT
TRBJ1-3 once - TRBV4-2 CASSQDGGNTIYF TGTGCCAGCAGCCAAGATGGAGGAAACACCATATATTTT
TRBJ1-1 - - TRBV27 CASSSPLGSNTEAFF TGTGCCAGCAGTTCCCCTCTGGGTTCGAACACTGAAGCTTTCTTT
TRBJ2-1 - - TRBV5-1 CASTYRVGASYNEQFF TGCGCCAGCACCTACAGGGTGGGCGCATCCTACAATGAGCAGTTCTTC
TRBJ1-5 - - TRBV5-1 CASSLQPGGDQPQHF TGCGCCAGCAGCTTACAGCCTGGGGGGGATCAGCCCCAGCATTTT
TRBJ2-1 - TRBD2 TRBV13 CASSPYSVASGGVYNEQFF TGTGCCAGCAGCCCCTACTCGGTGGCTAGCGGGGGAGTCTACAATGAGCAGTTCTTC
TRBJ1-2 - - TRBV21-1 CASSKSPDCYGYTF TGTGCCAGCAGCAAAAGTCCGGACTGCTATGGCTACACCTTC
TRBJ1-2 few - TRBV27 CASSLTSTYGYTF TGTGCCAGCAGTTTGACCTCAACCTATGGCTACACCTTC
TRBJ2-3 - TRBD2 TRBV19 CASSIAGGGSDTQYF TGTGCCAGTAGTATAGCGGGGGGTGGTTCAGATACGCAGTATTTT
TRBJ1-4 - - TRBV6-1 CASSEPRTVAEKLFF TGTGCCAGCAGTGAACCCAGGACTGTCGCTGAAAAACTGTTTTTT
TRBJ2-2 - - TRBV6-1 CASSGGRNTGELFF TGTGCCAGCAGTGGGGGGAGGAACACCGGGGAGCTGTTTTTT
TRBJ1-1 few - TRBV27 CASYPGGSTEAFF TGTGCCAGCTATCCTGGGGGGTCCACTGAAGCTTTCTTT
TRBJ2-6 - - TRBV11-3 CASSLSRAVAGANVLTF TGTGCCAGCAGCTTATCCAGGGCCGTGGCTGGGGCCAACGTCCTGACTTTC
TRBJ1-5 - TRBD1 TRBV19 CASSQDRGQIQPQHF TGTGCCAGTAGTCAAGACAGGGGGCAAATTCAGCCCCAGCATTTT
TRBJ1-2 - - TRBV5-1 CASSPDPGSPNYGYTF TGCGCCAGCAGCCCAGACCCAGGGTCCCCTAACTATGGCTACACCTTC
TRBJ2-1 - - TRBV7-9 CASSSRTDYNEQFF TGTGCCAGCAGCTCAAGGACGGATTACAATGAGCAGTTCTTC
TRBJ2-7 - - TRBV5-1 CASSQGGSSYEQYF TGCGCCAGCAGCCAGGGGGGGAGCTCCTACGAGCAGTACTTC
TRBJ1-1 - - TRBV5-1 CASSPNLGNTEAFF TGCGCCAGCAGCCCGAACCTGGGGAACACTGAAGCTTTCTTT
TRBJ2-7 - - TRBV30 CAWSATQAYEQYF TGTGCCTGGAGTGCGACCCAAGCCTACGAGCAGTACTTC
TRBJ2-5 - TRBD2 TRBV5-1 CASSLTGAGGDETQYF TGCGCCAGCAGCTTAACGGGCGCGGGGGGGGACGAGACCCAGTACTTC
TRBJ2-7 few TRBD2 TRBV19 CASSIGSGGIEQYF TGTGCCAGTAGTATTGGTAGCGGGGGGATCGAGCAGTACTTC
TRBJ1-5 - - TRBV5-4 CASSLAGVSNQPQHF TGTGCCAGCAGCTTGGCAGGGGTGAGCAATCAGCCCCAGCATTTT
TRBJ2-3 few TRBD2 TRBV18 CASSPGRGGTDTQYF TGTGCCAGCTCACCCGGGCGGGGGGGCACAGATACGCAGTATTTT
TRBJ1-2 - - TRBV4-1 CASSLEEGGDGYTF TGCGCCAGCAGCCTCGAAGAAGGGGGGGATGGCTACACCTTC
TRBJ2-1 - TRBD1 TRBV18 CASSPRPGQGGNEQFF TGTGCCAGCTCACCACGGCCGGGACAGGGGGGCAATGAGCAGTTCTTC
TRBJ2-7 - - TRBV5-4 CASSGENYEQYF TGTGCCAGCTCGGGGGAGAACTACGAGCAGTACTTC
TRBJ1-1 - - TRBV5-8 CASSWGANTEAFF TGTGCCAGCAGCTGGGGAGCGAACACTGAAGCTTTCTTT
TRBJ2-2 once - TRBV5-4 CASSLGGGADGELFF TGTGCCAGCAGCTTGGGTGGGGGGGCCGACGGGGAGCTGTTTTTT
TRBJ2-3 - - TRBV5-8 CASSLVSSAPDTQYF TGTGCCAGCAGCTTGGTGTCCTCCGCCCCAGATACGCAGTATTTT
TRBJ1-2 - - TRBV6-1 CASSEGFNYGYTF TGTGCCAGCAGTGAAGGGTTTAACTATGGCTACACCTTC
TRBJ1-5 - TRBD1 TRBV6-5 CASRRDSLSQPQHF TGTGCCAGCCGCCGGGACAGCCTTTCTCAGCCCCAGCATTTT
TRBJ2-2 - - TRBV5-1 CASSYSDTMNTGELFF TGCGCCAGCAGCTATTCCGACACAATGAACACCGGGGAGCTGTTTTTT
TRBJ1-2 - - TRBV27 CASSFGSTYGYTF TGTGCCAGCAGTTTCGGTAGCACCTATGGCTACACCTTC
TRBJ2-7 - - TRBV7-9 CASSQILTGYEQYF TGTGCCAGCAGCCAGATTTTGACAGGTTACGAGCAGTACTTC
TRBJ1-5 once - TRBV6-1 CASSASSVGEDQPQHF TGTGCCAGCAGTGCCAGCTCCGTAGGAGAGGATCAGCCCCAGCATTTT
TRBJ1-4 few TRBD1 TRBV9 CASSVEGGGNEKLFF TGTGCCAGCAGCGTAGAAGGGGGCGGTAATGAAAAACTGTTTTTT
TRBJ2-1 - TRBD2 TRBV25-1 CASNGGGSSYNEQFF TGTGCCAGCAACGGCGGGGGGTCCTCCTACAATGAGCAGTTCTTC
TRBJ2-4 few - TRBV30 CAWSTIAKNIQYF TGTGCCTGGAGTACTATAGCCAAAAACATTCAGTACTTC
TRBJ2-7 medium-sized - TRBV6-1 CASRKTPSEQYF TGTGCCAGCAGGAAGACACCTTCGGAGCAGTACTTC
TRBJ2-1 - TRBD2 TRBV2 CASSSSGGTYNEQFF TGTGCCAGCAGTTCAAGCGGGGGGACCTACAATGAGCAGTTCTTC
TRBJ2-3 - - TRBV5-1 CASKGGTDTQYF TGCGCCAGCAAGGGGGGCACAGATACGCAGTATTTT
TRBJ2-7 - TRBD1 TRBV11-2 CASTPGQGYEQYF TGTGCCAGCACGCCGGGACAGGGTTACGAGCAGTACTTC
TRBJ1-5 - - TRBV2 CASRRDFTSNQPQHF TGTGCCAGCAGAAGGGACTTTACTAGCAATCAGCCCCAGCATTTT